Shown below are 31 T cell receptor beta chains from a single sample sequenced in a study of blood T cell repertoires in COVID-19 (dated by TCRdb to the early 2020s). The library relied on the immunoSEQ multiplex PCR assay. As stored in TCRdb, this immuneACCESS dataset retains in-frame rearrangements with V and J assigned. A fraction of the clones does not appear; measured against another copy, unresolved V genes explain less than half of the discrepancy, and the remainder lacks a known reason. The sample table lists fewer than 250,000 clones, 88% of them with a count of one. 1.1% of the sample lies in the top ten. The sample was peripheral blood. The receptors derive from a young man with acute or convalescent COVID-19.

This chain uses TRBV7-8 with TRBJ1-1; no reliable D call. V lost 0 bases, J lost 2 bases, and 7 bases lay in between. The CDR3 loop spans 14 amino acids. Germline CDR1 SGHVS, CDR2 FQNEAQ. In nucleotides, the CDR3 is TGTGCCAGCAGCTTAGCGTGGCAAAACACTGAAGCTTTCTTT. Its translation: CASSLAWQNTEAFF.

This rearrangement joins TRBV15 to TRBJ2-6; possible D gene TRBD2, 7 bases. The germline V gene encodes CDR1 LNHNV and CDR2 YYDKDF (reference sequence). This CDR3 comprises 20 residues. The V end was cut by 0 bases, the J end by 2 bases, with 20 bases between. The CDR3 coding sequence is TGTGCCACCAGCAGAGATAAACGGGGGCGGGGGAAGACTGGGGCCAACGTCCTGACTTTC. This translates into CATSRDKRGRGKTGANVLTF.

The CDR3 loop reads CASSLSGGRGEKLFF. In nucleotides, the CDR3 is TGTGCCAGCAGTTTATCCGGGGGGCGCGGGGAAAAACTGTTTTTT. The rearrangement joins TRBV27 to TRBJ1-4; a weak D match, TRBD1 (6 bases). V was trimmed by 0 bases and J by 8 bases, leaving 13 bases between them. Germline V gene data show CDR1 as MNHEY and CDR2 as SMNVEV (reference sequence). The CDR3 loop spans 15 amino acids.

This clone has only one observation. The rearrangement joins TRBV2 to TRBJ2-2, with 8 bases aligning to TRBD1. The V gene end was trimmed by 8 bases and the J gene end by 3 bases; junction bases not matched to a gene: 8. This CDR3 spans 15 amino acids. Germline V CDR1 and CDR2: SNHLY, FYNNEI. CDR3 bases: TGTGCCAGCCAATACAGGGGGACGGACACCGGGGAGCTGTTTTTT. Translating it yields CASQYRGTDTGELFF. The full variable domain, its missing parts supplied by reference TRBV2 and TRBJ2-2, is EPEVTQTPSHQVTQMGQEVILRCVPISNHLYFYWYRQILGQKVEFLVSFYNNEISEKSEIFDDQFSVERPDGSNFTLKIRSTKLEDSAMYFCASQYRGTDTGELFFGEGSRLTVL.

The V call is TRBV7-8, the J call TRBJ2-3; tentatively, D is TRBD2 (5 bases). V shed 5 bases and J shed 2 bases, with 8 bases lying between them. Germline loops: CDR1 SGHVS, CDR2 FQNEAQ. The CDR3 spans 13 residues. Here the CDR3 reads CASSRRDTDTQYF. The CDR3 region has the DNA TGTGCCAGCAGCCGCCGGGACACAGATACGCAGTATTTT.

The CDR3 protein is CASSAQGYGTEAFF. The CDR3 DNA sequence: TGTGCCAGCAGTGCCCAGGGGTACGGGACTGAAGCTTTCTTT. The chain combines TRBV6-4 with TRBJ1-1; a weak D match, TRBD1 (6 bases). This CDR3 has 14 amino acids. In germline, CDR1 is MRHNA, CDR2 SNTAGT. With 4 bases removed from V and 5 bases from J, the gap between germline ends came to 14 bases.

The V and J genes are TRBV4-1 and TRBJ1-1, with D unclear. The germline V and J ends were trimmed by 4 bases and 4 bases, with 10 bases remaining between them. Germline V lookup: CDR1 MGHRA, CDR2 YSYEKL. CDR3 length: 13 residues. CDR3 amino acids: CASSPGLITEAFF. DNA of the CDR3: TGCGCCAGCAGCCCAGGACTGATCACTGAAGCTTTCTTT.

The CDR3 reads CASSLGSNQYTEAFF. CDR3 nucleotide sequence: TGTGCCAGCAGCTTAGGGAGCAATCAATACACTGAAGCTTTCTTT. The chain combines TRBV7-9 with TRBJ1-1; D is undetermined. CDR3 length: 15 residues. From germline, CDR1 is SEHNR and CDR2 FQNEAQ (reference sequence). The V and J ends lost 1 base and 3 bases respectively, with 12 bases between them.

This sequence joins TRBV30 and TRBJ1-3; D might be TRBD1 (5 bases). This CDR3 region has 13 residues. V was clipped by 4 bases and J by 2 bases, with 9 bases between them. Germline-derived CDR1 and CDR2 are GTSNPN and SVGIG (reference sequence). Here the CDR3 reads CAWTGTAGNTIYF. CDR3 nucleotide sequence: TGTGCCTGGACTGGGACTGCTGGAAACACCATATATTTT.

CDR3 bases: TGCGCCAGCAGCTTGGGAGGGCTAGCGGGCCACAATGAGCAGTTCTTC. Amino acid sequence: CASSLGGLAGHNEQFF. The rearrangement joins TRBV5-1 to TRBJ2-1; TRBD2 agrees at 8 bases. Germline CDR1 is SGHRS and CDR2 is YFSETQ. This CDR3 spans 16 amino acids. V dropped 0 bases and J dropped 5; count of bases not matched to a gene: 7.

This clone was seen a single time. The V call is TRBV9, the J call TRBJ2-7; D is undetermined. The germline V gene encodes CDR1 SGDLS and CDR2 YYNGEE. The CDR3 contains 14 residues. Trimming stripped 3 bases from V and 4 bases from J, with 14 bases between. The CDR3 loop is CASSDDGAGYEQYF. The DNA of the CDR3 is TGTGCCAGCAGCGACGACGGAGCCGGGTACGAGCAGTACTTC.

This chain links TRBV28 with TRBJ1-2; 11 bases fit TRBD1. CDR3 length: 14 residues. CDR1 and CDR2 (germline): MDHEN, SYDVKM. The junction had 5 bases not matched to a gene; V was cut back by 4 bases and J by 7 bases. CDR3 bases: TGTGCCAGCAGTTGGGGACAGGGGGACTCTGGCTACACCTTC. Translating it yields CASSWGQGDSGYTF.

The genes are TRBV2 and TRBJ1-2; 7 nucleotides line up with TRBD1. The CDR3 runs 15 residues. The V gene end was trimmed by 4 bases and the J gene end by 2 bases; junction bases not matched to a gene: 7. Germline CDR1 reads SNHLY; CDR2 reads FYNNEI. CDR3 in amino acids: CASSGPGQLNYGYTF. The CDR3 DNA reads TGTGCCAGCAGTGGACCGGGACAGCTCAACTATGGCTACACCTTC. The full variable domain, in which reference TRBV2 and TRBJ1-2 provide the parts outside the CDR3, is EPEVTQTPSHQVTQMGQEVILRCVPISNHLYFYWYRQILGQKVEFLVSFYNNEISEKSEIFDDQFSVERPDGSNFTLKIRSTKLEDSAMYFCASSGPGQLNYGYTFGSGTRLTVV.

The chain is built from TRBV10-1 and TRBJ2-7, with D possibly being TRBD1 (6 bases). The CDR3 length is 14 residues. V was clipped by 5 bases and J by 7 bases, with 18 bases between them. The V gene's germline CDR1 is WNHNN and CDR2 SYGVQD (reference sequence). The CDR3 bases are TGCGCCAGCAGTTCACAGGGAAGGTCGCGGGAGCAGTACTTC. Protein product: CASSSQGRSREQYF.

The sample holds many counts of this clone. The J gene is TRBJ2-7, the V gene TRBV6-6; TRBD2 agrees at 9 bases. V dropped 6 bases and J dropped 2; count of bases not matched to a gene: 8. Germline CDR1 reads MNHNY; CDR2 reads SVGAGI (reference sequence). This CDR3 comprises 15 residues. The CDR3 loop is CASSDSASGTYEQYF. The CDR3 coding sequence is TGTGCCAGCAGCGACAGCGCTAGCGGGACCTACGAGCAGTACTTC.

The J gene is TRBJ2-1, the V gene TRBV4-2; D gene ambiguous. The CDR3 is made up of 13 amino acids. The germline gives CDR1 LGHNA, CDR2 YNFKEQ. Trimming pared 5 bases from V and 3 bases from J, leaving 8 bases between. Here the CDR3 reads CASSVFVYNEQFF. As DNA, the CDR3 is TGTGCCAGCAGCGTATTCGTCTACAATGAGCAGTTCTTC.

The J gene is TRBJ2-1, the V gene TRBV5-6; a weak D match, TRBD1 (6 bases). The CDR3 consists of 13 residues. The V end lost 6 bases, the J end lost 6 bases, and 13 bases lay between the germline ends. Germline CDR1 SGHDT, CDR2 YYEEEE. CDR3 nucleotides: TGTGCCAGCATCCCTAGGGGGAGCAATGAGCAGTTCTTC. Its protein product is CASIPRGSNEQFF.

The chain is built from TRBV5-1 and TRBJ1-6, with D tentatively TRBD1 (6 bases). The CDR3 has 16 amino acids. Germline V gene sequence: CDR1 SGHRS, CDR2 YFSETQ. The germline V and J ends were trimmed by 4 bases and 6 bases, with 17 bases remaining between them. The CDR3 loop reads CASSTYSGVGNSPLHF. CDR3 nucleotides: TGCGCCAGCAGCACATACTCAGGGGTTGGTAATTCACCCCTCCACTTT.

The CDR3 loop reads CASSLDRGGDGYTF. DNA of the CDR3: TGCGCCAGCAGCTTGGATAGGGGTGGTGATGGCTACACCTTC. V usage is TRBV5-1 and J usage is TRBJ1-2, with a tentative D call TRBD1 (5 bases). The V end was cut by 0 bases, the J end by 6 bases, with 12 bases between. There are 14 residues in the CDR3. CDR1 and CDR2 from the germline V gene are SGHRS and YFSETQ. The variable domain in full, completed from reference TRBV5-1 and TRBJ1-2, reads KAGVTQTPRYLIKTRGQQVTLSCSPISGHRSVSWYQQTPGQGLQFLFEYFSETQRNKGNFPGRFSGRQFSNSRSEMNVSTLELGDSALYLCASSLDRGGDGYTFGSGTRLTVV.

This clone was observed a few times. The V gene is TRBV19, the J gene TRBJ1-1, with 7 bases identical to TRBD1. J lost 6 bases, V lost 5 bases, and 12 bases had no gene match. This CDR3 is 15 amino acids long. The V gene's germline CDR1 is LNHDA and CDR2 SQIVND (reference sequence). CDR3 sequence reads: CASSPQPRQGAEAFF. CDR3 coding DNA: TGTGCCAGTAGTCCTCAACCGCGACAGGGAGCTGAAGCTTTCTTT.

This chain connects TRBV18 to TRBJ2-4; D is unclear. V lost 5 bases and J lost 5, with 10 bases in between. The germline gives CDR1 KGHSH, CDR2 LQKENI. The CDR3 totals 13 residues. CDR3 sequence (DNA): TGTGCCAGCTCATCCGGTATGGAAAACATTCAGTACTTC. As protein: CASSSGMENIQYF.

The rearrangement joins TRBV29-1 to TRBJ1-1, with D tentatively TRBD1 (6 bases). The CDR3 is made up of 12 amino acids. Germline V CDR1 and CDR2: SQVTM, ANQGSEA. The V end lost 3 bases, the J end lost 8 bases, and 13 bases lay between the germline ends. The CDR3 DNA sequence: TGCAGCGTTGACCTACAGGGTCGGGAAGCTTTCTTT. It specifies CSVDLQGREAFF.

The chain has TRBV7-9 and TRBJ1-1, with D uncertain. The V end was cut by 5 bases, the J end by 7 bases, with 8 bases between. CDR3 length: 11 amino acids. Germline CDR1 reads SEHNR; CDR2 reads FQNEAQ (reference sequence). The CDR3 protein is CASSPMSEAFF. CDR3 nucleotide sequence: TGTGCCAGCAGCCCTATGAGTGAAGCTTTCTTT.

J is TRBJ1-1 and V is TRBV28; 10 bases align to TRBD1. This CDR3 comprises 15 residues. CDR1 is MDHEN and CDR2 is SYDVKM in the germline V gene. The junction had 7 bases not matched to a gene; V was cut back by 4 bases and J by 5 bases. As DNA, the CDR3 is TGTGCCAGCAGTTCGACAGGGGGCGCGGGAACTGAAGCTTTCTTT. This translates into CASSSTGGAGTEAFF.

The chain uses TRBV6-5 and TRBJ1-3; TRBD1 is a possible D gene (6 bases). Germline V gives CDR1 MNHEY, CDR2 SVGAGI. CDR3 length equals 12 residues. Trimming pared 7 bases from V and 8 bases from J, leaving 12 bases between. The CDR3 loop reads CASNKQGDTIYF. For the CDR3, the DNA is TGTGCCAGCAACAAACAGGGAGACACCATATATTTT.

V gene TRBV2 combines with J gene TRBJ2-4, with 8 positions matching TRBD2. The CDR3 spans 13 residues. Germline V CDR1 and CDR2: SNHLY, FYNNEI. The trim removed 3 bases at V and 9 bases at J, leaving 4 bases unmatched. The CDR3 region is CASSDGGRSIQYF. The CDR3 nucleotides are TGTGCCAGCAGTGACGGCGGGAGGAGCATTCAGTACTTC.

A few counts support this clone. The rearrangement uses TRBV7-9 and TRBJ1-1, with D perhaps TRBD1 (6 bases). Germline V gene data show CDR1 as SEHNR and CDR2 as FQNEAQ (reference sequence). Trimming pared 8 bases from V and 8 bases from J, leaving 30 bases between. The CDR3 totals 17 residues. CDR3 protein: CASGRGDGTLLGVEAFF. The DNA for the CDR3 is TGTGCCAGCGGGAGGGGCGATGGGACACTTCTGGGCGTCGAAGCTTTCTTT.

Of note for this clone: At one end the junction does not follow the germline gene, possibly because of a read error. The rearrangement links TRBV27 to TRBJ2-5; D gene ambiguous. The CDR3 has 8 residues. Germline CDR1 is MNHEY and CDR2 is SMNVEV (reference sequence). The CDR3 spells CASTEHHF. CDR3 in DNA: TGTGCCAGCACCGAACACCACTTC.

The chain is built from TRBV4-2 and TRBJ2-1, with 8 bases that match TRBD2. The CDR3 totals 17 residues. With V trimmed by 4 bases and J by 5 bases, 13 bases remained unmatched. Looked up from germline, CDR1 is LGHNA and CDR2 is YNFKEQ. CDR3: CASSPLPGGDFDNEQFF. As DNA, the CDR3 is TGTGCCAGCAGCCCCCTACCCGGGGGGGATTTTGACAATGAGCAGTTCTTC.

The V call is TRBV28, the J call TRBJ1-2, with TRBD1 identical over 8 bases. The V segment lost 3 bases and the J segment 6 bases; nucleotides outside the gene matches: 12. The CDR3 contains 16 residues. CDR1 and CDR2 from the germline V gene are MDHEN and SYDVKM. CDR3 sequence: CASSLAGGEMTHGYTF. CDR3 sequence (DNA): TGTGCCAGCAGTTTGGCAGGGGGCGAAATGACCCATGGCTACACCTTC.

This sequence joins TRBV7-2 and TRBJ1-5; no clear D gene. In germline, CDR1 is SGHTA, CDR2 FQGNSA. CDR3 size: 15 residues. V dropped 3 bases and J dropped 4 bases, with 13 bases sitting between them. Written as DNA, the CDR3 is TGTGCCAGCAGCTTTGTGAACAGTATTAATCAGCCCCAGCATTTT. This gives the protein CASSFVNSINQPQHF. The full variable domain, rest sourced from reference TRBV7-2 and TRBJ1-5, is GAGVSQSPSNKVTEKGKDVELRCDPISGHTALYWYRQSLGQGLEFLIYFQGNSAPDKSGLPSDRFSAERTGGSVSTLTIQRTQQEDSAVYLCASSFVNSINQPQHFGDGTRLSIL.